The entry below describes one TCR beta chain. This receptor's antigen is unknown. No base quality values were provided; no much bigger clone lies one nucleotide off. The immunoSEQ Assay, a bias-controlled multiplex PCR, was used to amplify TCRbeta CDR3 regions from genomic DNA. In the original analysis: Nucleated cell counts per sample were estimated from amplification of reference gene primers within the assay. To quantify the absolute abundance of each unique TCRbeta CDR3 rearrangement, sequence reads were collapsed and filtered. For each sample, productive Simpson clonality was calculated as the square root of Simpson's diversity index across productive rearrangements. TCRdb took over this immuneACCESS table, retaining in-frame rearrangements with V and J assigned. Such tables are incomplete; in checked studies, under half of the missing clones stem from an unresolved V gene, and the remainder is unexplained. V, J and clone size are those of that table, while D and trimming were read from the DNA. The sample table holds more than 95,000 clones, of which around nine tenths were seen once. The ten largest clones take up 5% to 6.5% of the sample.

The collaborating institutions used their own protocols to collect whole blood in K2EDTA tubes. For TCRbeta analysis, collaborators shipped samples as frozen whole blood, isolated PBMCs, or DNA extracted from either of those sample types. The CDR3 numbers 15 residues from cysteine through phenylalanine. This entry keeps only the CDR3 DNA: 45 bases, framed from base 1. At the junction V is shortened by 0 bases and J by 5 bases, with 11 bases in between. CDR1 SGDLS and CDR2 YYNGEE are derived from the germline V gene. This sample was included in a study of blood T cell repertoires in COVID-19 (dated by TCRdb to the early 2020s). Background for the entire study: Collaborator samples came from the United States, Italy and Spain and covered acute and convalescent phases of COVID-19. The prospective study material was composed of cDNA or gDNA derived from T cells, B-cell-depleted T cells, or PBMCs. Subjects who had been exposed to COVID-19, were actively infected with it, or had recovered from it provided the deeply sampled blood TCRbeta repertoires that made up the dataset. The repertoires were released in a freely available public database intended as a resource for research on the immune response to SARS-CoV-2. The samples were drawn from the first 160 participants of the ongoing ImmuneRACE study and from under 1,500 subjects provided by 6 global collaborators. A de-identified subject ID, COVID-19 status, age in years and sex were almost always included in the sample metadata. Where available, HLA class I and class II types were obtained from metadata supplied by the sample provider rather than from assay-based typing. Study-level results and caveats: The quantity of clinical and demographic metadata differed by source and by participant and was supplied without curation.

Sequencing was carried out using peripheral blood. The V and J segments used are TRBV9 and TRBJ2-2; the D gene is perhaps TRBD1, on 5 matching bases. The clonotype originates from a human donor in a cohort sampled during active COVID-19. The CDR3 protein sequence reads: CASSVEGSATGELFF. At the DNA level, the sequence is TGTGCCAGCAGCGTAGAGGGGTCCGCGACCGGGGAGCTGTTTTTT.